Listed here are 14 T cell receptor beta chains from one sample, sequenced in a study of T cells after yellow fever vaccination (dated by TCRdb to about 2019). Libraries were constructed by 5' RACE. Sequenced using an Illumina HiSeq 2500. TCRdb passed the public sequencing reads through fastp at Q25 and MiXCR, retaining productive beta sequences. CDR3 protein duplicates are merged, each entry listing the most common genes and DNA. This sample has some 350,000 distinct CDR3 sequences in its table, and more than 9% of those were observed once. Of the sample, around 20% falls within the top ten clones. The treatment or condition label of this sample denotes: live attenuated yellow fever vaccine strain. The sample was PBMCs, taken on the day of the first yellow fever vaccination. These receptor sequences come from a young man who received the YFV17D yellow fever vaccine.

The chain recombines TRBV5-6 with TRBJ2-1; TRBD1 matches 7 bases. Germline V gene sequence: CDR1 SGHDT, CDR2 YYEEEE. V lost 0 bases and J lost 4; bases outside the gene matches: 10. The CDR3 extends over 17 amino acids. The CDR3 nucleotides read TGTGCCAGCAGCTTGGCCCCTGGGGCAGGGGGTTACAATGAGCAGTTCTTC. Its protein product is CASSLAPGAGGYNEQFF. The full variable domain, in which reference TRBV5-6 and TRBJ2-1 provide the parts outside the CDR3, is DAGVTQSPTHLIKTRGQQVTLRCSPKSGHDTVSWYQQALGQGPQFIFQYYEEEERQRGNFPDRFSGHQFPNYSSELNVNALLLGDSALYLCASSLAPGAGGYNEQFFGPGTRLTVL.

Only a few counts were recorded for this clonotype. This rearrangement joins TRBV7-2 to TRBJ1-3, with a possible D match to TRBD1 (6 bases). CDR1 is SGHTA and CDR2 is FQGNSA in the germline V gene. V was cut by 3 bases and J by 6 bases, with 12 bases left in between. This CDR3 region has 14 residues. CDR3 protein: CASSFEGVANTIYF. The CDR3 region has the DNA TGTGCCAGCAGCTTTGAGGGGGTGGCAAACACCATATATTTT.

This chain joins TRBV20-1 and TRBJ2-1; 8 bases line up with TRBD1. There are 13 residues in the CDR3. With 6 bases clipped from V and 4 bases from J, the junction kept 5 bases outside the gene matches. Per the germline V gene, CDR1 is DFQATT and CDR2 is SNEGSKA (reference sequence). CDR3 in DNA: TGCAGTGCCAGGACAGGGCCTTACAATGAGCAGTTCTTC. It is translated as CSARTGPYNEQFF.

This clonotype has just a few counts. The rearrangement uses TRBV5-1 and TRBJ1-2; 7 bases are a match to TRBD1. Trimming cost V 4 bases and J 8 bases; bases outside gene matches: 14. CDR1 is SGHRS, CDR2 YFSETQ, per germline. This CDR3 has 15 amino acids. CDR3 sequence reads: CASSGLTGRTGGYTF. The CDR3 nucleotides are TGCGCCAGCAGCGGATTGACAGGGAGGACGGGGGGCTACACCTTC.

This clonotype was counted between two and nine times. This chain joins TRBV28 and TRBJ2-2; maybe TRBD1 (6 bases). Deletions cut 5 bases from V and 0 bases from J, with 13 bases between. Germline-derived CDR1 and CDR2 are MDHEN and SYDVKM. The CDR3 consists of 16 residues. As DNA, the CDR3 is TGTGCCAGCAGTGCCGGGACACCTACGAACACCGGGGAGCTGTTTTTT. Protein product: CASSAGTPTNTGELFF.

This clonotype was seen repeatedly, ten times or more. This chain connects TRBV5-5 to TRBJ2-1, with a possible D match to TRBD2 (5 bases). CDR1 SGHKS and CDR2 YYEKEE come from the germline V gene (reference sequence). The CDR3 runs 16 residues. Trimming cost V 3 bases and J 4 bases, with 17 bases left between them. CDR3 DNA sequence: TGTGCCAGCAGCTCCAACTTAGCGCTATATTACAATGAGCAGTTCTTC. Residues: CASSSNLALYYNEQFF.

The genes are TRBV4-3 and TRBJ2-1, with D perhaps matching TRBD2 (6 bases). The CDR3 extends over 19 amino acids. V gave up 0 bases and J gave up 2 bases, with 20 bases separating them. The V gene's germline CDR1 is LGHNA and CDR2 YSLEER. The CDR3 DNA reads as TGCGCCAGCAGCCAAGATCCGGGTTTTATGGAGGGTACCTACAATGAGCAGTTCTTC. This encodes CASSQDPGFMEGTYNEQFF.

This clonotype was detected a few times. The V and J genes are TRBV20-1 and TRBJ2-2; 8 bases match TRBD2. V was clipped by 3 bases and J by 6 bases; unmatched bases: 12. This CDR3 contains 16 residues. Germline values: CDR1 DFQATT, CDR2 SNEGSKA (reference sequence). In nucleotides, the CDR3 is TGCAGTGCTAGTCCTGCGGGGGGCCCCCTCCCCGGGGAGCTGTTTTTT. Protein sequence: CSASPAGGPLPGELFF.

This clonotype was counted many times. CDR3 DNA sequence: TGTGCCAGCAGCCAGGGGAATGGCGGCTACACCTTC. Its protein product is CASSQGNGGYTF. The J gene is TRBJ1-2, the V gene TRBV3-1; D call uncertain. CDR3 size: 12 residues. Germline values: CDR1 LGHDT, CDR2 YNNKEL (reference sequence). Trimming removed 3 bases at V and 8 bases at J, with 10 bases between.

There are a few counts of this clonotype. This chain uses TRBV4-1 with TRBJ1-1, with TRBD1 as a possible D gene (6 bases). The CDR3 has 15 residues. V was shortened by 1 base and J by 1 base, with 10 bases between the two germline ends. The germline CDR1 and CDR2 sequences are MGHRA and YSYEKL. Here the CDR3 reads CASSQGTGWNTEAFF. The CDR3 DNA reads TGCGCCAGCAGCCAAGGAACAGGGTGGAACACTGAAGCTTTCTTT.

The rearrangement joins TRBV29-1 to TRBJ2-5; 10 bases line up with TRBD1. V was pared by 7 bases and J by 4 bases, with 15 bases of the junction left unmatched. The CDR3 length is 16 residues. CDR1 and CDR2 (germline): SQVTM, ANQGSEA. The CDR3 bases are TGCAGCGGCACGTTATTGGACAGGGGGTTTGGAGAGACCCAGTACTTC. It specifies CSGTLLDRGFGETQYF.

The chain carries TRBV20-1 and TRBJ1-1; D may be TRBD1 (6 bases). The germline CDR1 and CDR2 sequences are DFQATT and SNEGSKA (reference sequence). The germline V and J ends were trimmed by 5 bases and 4 bases, with 23 bases remaining between them. The CDR3 covers 16 residues. The DNA for the CDR3 is TGCAGTGCTCCCGGCGGGGGCCACGGTATGAGCACTGAAGCTTTCTTT. Residues: CSAPGGGHGMSTEAFF.

This clonotype has more than one count but fewer than ten. V is TRBV27 and J is TRBJ2-3, with TRBD2 identical over 16 bases. CDR1 and CDR2 (germline): MNHEY, SMNVEV (reference sequence). The V segment lost 0 bases and the J segment 2 bases; nucleotides outside the gene matches: 11. The length of the CDR3 is 21 residues. In DNA, the CDR3 is TGTGCCAGCAGTTTATCCACCTCAGGGACTAGCGGGGGGGTGACCACAGATACGCAGTATTTT. Its translation: CASSLSTSGTSGGVTTDTQYF.

A few counts support this clonotype. This chain links TRBV20-1 with TRBJ1-3; no firm D call. V was clipped by 0 bases and J by 4 bases, with 1 base between them. Germline V CDR1 and CDR2: DFQATT, SNEGSKA (reference sequence). CDR3 length equals 11 residues. The CDR3: CSAREGNTIYF. The CDR3, as DNA: TGCAGTGCTAGAGAGGGAAACACCATATATTTT.